Below, 6 T cell receptor beta chains from the same sample are listed, as sequenced in a study of cytomegalovirus exposure and HLA in healthy donors. In the PCR, 60 Vbeta and 13 Jbeta primers were used. TCRdb keeps only in-frame clones here, not all; method: immunoSEQ multiplex PCR. Of roughly 45,000 clones listed, around 58% are singletons. The sample comprised PBMCs. The source of these receptors is a man aged 55-75 years in good health and CMV-seropositive.

This clone was counted a few times. This rearrangement joins TRBV9 to TRBJ2-5; maybe TRBD1 (5 bases). This CDR3 comprises 14 residues. Per the germline V gene, CDR1 is SGDLS and CDR2 is YYNGEE. The ends were cut back, 4 bases at V and 5 bases at J, with 15 bases in the middle. CDR3 coding DNA: TGTGCCAGCAGCACCCGATGGTCAGGGGAGACCCAGTACTTC. Its protein product is CASSTRWSGETQYF.

This chain links TRBV13 with TRBJ2-7, with D unclear. Germline V lookup: CDR1 PRHDT, CDR2 FYEKMQ (reference sequence). The CDR3 covers 12 residues. V lost 5 bases and J lost 5, with 10 bases in between. For the CDR3, the DNA is TGTGCCAGCAGCACCCCAGGTGACGAGCAGTACTTC. This encodes CASSTPGDEQYF.

Comment on this clone: The missing conserved phenylalanine or tryptophan at the end of this CDR3 makes a read error likely. The chain couples TRBV30 to TRBJ1-1; D not resolved. The CDR3 runs to 12 residues. Germline CDR1 reads GTSNPN; CDR2 reads SVGIG (reference sequence). Trimming removed 4 bases from V and 6 bases from J, with 12 bases in between. CDR3 DNA sequence: TGTGCCTGGACTGGACTTGGGCCTGAAGCTTTCCTT. It yields the protein CAWTGLGPEAFL.

The chain employs TRBV30 and TRBJ2-5; D gene unclear. The germline V gene encodes CDR1 GTSNPN and CDR2 SVGIG (reference sequence). The CDR3 contains 14 residues. With 0 bases removed from V and 6 bases from J, the gap between germline ends came to 14 bases. The CDR3 sequence is CAWSVRSILKTQYF. The CDR3 DNA sequence: TGTGCCTGGAGTGTACGGAGTATTTTGAAGACCCAGTACTTC.

The rearrangement links TRBV30 to TRBJ2-3; no reliable D call. This CDR3 has 14 amino acids. Germline lookup yields CDR1 GTSNPN and CDR2 SVGIG (reference sequence). V lost 0 bases and J 5 bases, leaving 12 bases between the germline ends. The CDR3 protein is CAWSVRGLGDTQYF. The CDR3 DNA is TGTGCCTGGAGTGTACGAGGCCTTGGAGATACGCAGTATTTT. Filled out from reference TRBV30 and TRBJ2-3, the complete variable domain reads SQTIHQWPATLVQPVGSPLSLECTVEGTSNPNLYWYRQAAGRGLQLLFYSVGIGQISSEVPQNLSASRPQDRQFILSSKKLLLSDSGFYLCAWSVRGLGDTQYFGPGTRLTVL.

This clone was found once. V is TRBV30 and J is TRBJ2-3; no reliable D call. Germline CDR1 GTSNPN, CDR2 SVGIG (reference sequence). The CDR3 has 11 amino acids. Trimming removed 2 bases from V and 3 bases from J, with 3 bases in between. The CDR3: CAWSLTDTQYF. The CDR3 nucleotides read TGTGCCTGGAGTCTTACAGATACGCAGTATTTT.